This T cell receptor beta chain came from a study of T cells after yellow fever vaccination. Study-level information: Preparation of the low-cell-number fractions used SMART-Seq v4 Ultra Low Input.

Only a few counts were recorded for this clonotype. V was clipped by 3 bases and J by 7 bases, with 6 bases between them. The CDR3 runs to 12 residues. CDR1 LGHNT and CDR2 FRNRAP come from the germline V gene. A single record per CDR3 protein comes from TCRdb applying MiXCR to the 5' RACE reads. The top ten hold less than 20% of the sample, which has more than 350,000 distinct CDR3 sequences, roughly 11% seen once. The chain combines TRBV12-5 with TRBJ2-2; perhaps TRBD2 as D (5 bases). This receptor was obtained from a man between 18 and 35 years old who received the YFV17D yellow fever vaccine. The sample consisted of PBMCs, taken on the day of the first yellow fever vaccination. CDR3 nucleotides: TGTGCTAGTGGTTTCGGGGTCGGGGAGCTGTTTTTT. It yields the protein CASGFGVGELFF.